The rows below give T cell receptor beta chains drawn from one sample of a study of cytomegalovirus exposure and HLA in healthy donors. Assay used: immunoSEQ multiplex PCR; TCRdb lists only in-frame clones, some missing. The sample carries roughly 160,000 clones, more than 65% recorded once. What was sequenced was PBMCs. Every receptor here comes from a man aged 25-40 years in good health and CMV-seronegative. CDR3s include the opening cysteine and the closing phenylalanine or tryptophan. Each record gives: CDR3 protein, CDR3 DNA, D gene, V gene, CDR3 length, clone size, J gene. A D gene is named only where the DNA matches it firmly. Clone size is given for some rows only: seen once, a few or many times, or a class if the clone is expanded.

CDR3: CASSLAGGPAYEQYF
DNA: TGTGCCAGCAGCTTAGCGGGAGGGCCAGCCTACGAGCAGTACTTC
D: TRBD2
V: TRBV7-2
length: 15
size: .
J: TRBJ2-7

CDR3: CATTPDRVGVDTGELFF
DNA: TGTGCCACTACCCCGGACAGGGTTGGCGTGGACACCGGGGAGCTGTTTTTT
D: TRBD1
V: TRBV19
length: 17
size: .
J: TRBJ2-2

CDR3: CAISEFQVGGSSSYNEQFF
DNA: TGTGCCATCAGTGAATTTCAGGTGGGAGGGTCAAGCTCCTACAATGAGCAGTTCTTC
D: TRBD2
V: TRBV10-3
length: 19
size: .
J: TRBJ2-1

CDR3: CASSWTGSSYEQYF
DNA: TGTGCCAGCAGCTGGACAGGGAGCTCCTACGAGCAGTACTTC
D: TRBD1
V: TRBV5-6
length: 14
size: .
J: TRBJ2-7

CDR3: CASSLGLAGVNEQFF
DNA: TGCGCCAGCAGCTTGGGGCTAGCGGGAGTAAATGAGCAGTTCTTC
D: TRBD2
V: TRBV5-1
length: 15
size: .
J: TRBJ2-1

CDR3: CASSLGDQLGGGTQYF
DNA: TGTGCCAGCAGTTTAGGGGACCAACTGGGGGGAGGGACCCAGTACTTC
D: .
V: TRBV28
length: 16
size: .
J: TRBJ2-5

CDR3: CASAYRGTGELFF
DNA: TGTGCCAGCGCCTACAGGGGCACCGGGGAGCTGTTTTTT
D: TRBD1
V: TRBV11-1
length: 13
size: .
J: TRBJ2-2

CDR3: CASSVGASGGYEQYF
DNA: TGTGCCAGCAGCGTAGGTGCTAGCGGGGGATACGAGCAGTACTTC
D: TRBD2
V: TRBV9
length: 15
size: .
J: TRBJ2-7

CDR3: CAISAFAGGSYNEQFF
DNA: TGTGCCATCAGTGCTTTTGCGGGGGGGTCCTACAATGAGCAGTTCTTC
D: TRBD2
V: TRBV10-3
length: 16
size: .
J: TRBJ2-1

CDR3: CAITNSSGANVLTF
DNA: TGTGCCATCACGAACAGCTCTGGGGCCAACGTCCTGACTTTC
D: .
V: TRBV10-3
length: 14
size: few
J: TRBJ2-6

CDR3: CASSPSGELFF
DNA: TGTGCCAGCAGCCCATCCGGGGAGCTGTTTTTT
D: .
V: TRBV7-2
length: 11
size: .
J: TRBJ2-2

CDR3: CSVGDRNQYEQYF
DNA: TGCAGCGTTGGTGACAGGAACCAATACGAGCAGTACTTC
D: .
V: TRBV29-1
length: 13
size: .
J: TRBJ2-7

CDR3: CAWKKTGVYEQYF
DNA: TGTGCCTGGAAAAAGACAGGGGTCTACGAGCAGTACTTC
D: TRBD1
V: TRBV30
length: 13
size: .
J: TRBJ2-7

CDR3: CARAPRRFLEGTQYF
DNA: TGTGCCCGAGCCCCCCGCAGGTTCTTGGAAGGGACCCAGTACTTC
D: .
V: TRBV5-4
length: 15
size: .
J: TRBJ2-5

CDR3: CASSVGSPNEQFF
DNA: TGTGCCAGCAGTGTCGGGAGCCCCAATGAGCAGTTCTTC
D: .
V: TRBV6-4
length: 13
size: few
J: TRBJ2-1

CDR3: CASSTPGTDTQYF
DNA: TGTGCCAGTAGTACCCCGGGCACAGATACGCAGTATTTT
D: .
V: TRBV19
length: 13
size: .
J: TRBJ2-3

CDR3: CASSLWAGRYNEQFF
DNA: TGTGCCAGCAGCTTATGGGCAGGGAGGTACAATGAGCAGTTCTTC
D: .
V: TRBV7-3
length: 15
size: .
J: TRBJ2-1

CDR3: CASRTSGASYEQYF
DNA: TGTGCCAGCAGGACTAGCGGGGCCTCCTACGAGCAGTACTTC
D: TRBD2
V: TRBV2
length: 14
size: .
J: TRBJ2-7

CDR3: CASSYLSGITDTQYF
DNA: TGTGCCAGCAGCTACCTTAGCGGGATCACAGATACGCAGTATTTT
D: TRBD2
V: TRBV9
length: 15
size: few
J: TRBJ2-3

CDR3: CASSLEIGTQYF
DNA: TGTGCCAGCAGCTTGGAGATTGGGACCCAGTACTTC
D: .
V: TRBV11-2
length: 12
size: .
J: TRBJ2-5

CDR3: CASSIGWDRNTEAFF
DNA: TGTGCCAGTAGTATAGGGTGGGACAGGAACACTGAAGCTTTCTTT
D: TRBD1
V: TRBV19
length: 15
size: .
J: TRBJ1-1

CDR3: CAWSLDENSLRPQHF
DNA: TGTGCCTGGAGTCTCGACGAAAATAGCTTGAGACCCCAGCATTTT
D: .
V: TRBV30
length: 15
size: few
J: TRBJ1-5

CDR3: CASSQERGQPNTEAFF
DNA: TGCGCCAGCAGCCAAGAGAGGGGACAACCGAACACTGAAGCTTTCTTT
D: .
V: TRBV4-3
length: 16
size: .
J: TRBJ1-1

CDR3: CAWNLGESYNEQFF
DNA: TGTGCCTGGAACTTAGGGGAATCCTACAATGAGCAGTTCTTC
D: .
V: TRBV30
length: 14
size: .
J: TRBJ2-1

CDR3: CASSRTGGSGNTIYF
DNA: TGTGCCAGCAGCCGGACAGGGGGTAGTGGAAACACCATATATTTT
D: TRBD1
V: TRBV7-6
length: 15
size: .
J: TRBJ1-3

CDR3: CASSAAGTGHTEAFF
DNA: TGCGCCAGCAGCGCGGCCGGGACAGGGCACACTGAAGCTTTCTTT
D: TRBD1
V: TRBV5-1
length: 15
size: few
J: TRBJ1-1

CDR3: CASSQTGENWPQHF
DNA: TGTGCCAGTAGTCAAACAGGGGAAAATTGGCCCCAGCATTTT
D: TRBD1
V: TRBV19
length: 14
size: .
J: TRBJ1-5

CDR3: CASSLNPAFGANVLTF
DNA: TGTGCCAGCAGCCTCAACCCAGCGTTCGGGGCCAACGTCCTGACTTTC
D: .
V: TRBV14
length: 16
size: .
J: TRBJ2-6

CDR3: CASTPGTSGSYEQFF
DNA: TGTGCCAGTACCCCGGGGACTAGCGGTTCCTATGAGCAGTTCTTC
D: TRBD2
V: TRBV19
length: 15
size: .
J: TRBJ2-1

CDR3: CATSRDIVHEGSYYNEQFF
DNA: TGTGCCACCAGCAGAGATATAGTGCATGAGGGATCGTACTACAATGAGCAGTTCTTC
D: .
V: TRBV15
length: 19
size: .
J: TRBJ2-1

CDR3: CATSRVMGGGSEAFF
DNA: TGTGCCACCAGCAGAGTTATGGGGGGGGGATCTGAAGCTTTCTTT
D: .
V: TRBV15
length: 15
size: .
J: TRBJ1-1

CDR3: CASSSPGSEAFF
DNA: TGTGCCAGCAGCTCTCCAGGGTCCGAAGCTTTCTTT
D: .
V: TRBV7-3
length: 12
size: few
J: TRBJ1-1

CDR3: CASSARGGDAEAFF
DNA: TGTGCCAGCAGCGCTCGTGGGGGGGATGCGGAAGCTTTCTTT
D: .
V: TRBV9
length: 14
size: .
J: TRBJ1-1

CDR3: CASSLSGYSDYGYTF
DNA: TGTGCCAGCAGCTTGTCAGGTTACTCCGACTATGGCTACACCTTC
D: .
V: TRBV5-4
length: 15
size: .
J: TRBJ1-2

CDR3: CASSPPPGQGPHNEQFF
DNA: TGTGCCAGTAGTCCCCCCCCGGGACAGGGTCCCCACAATGAGCAGTTCTTC
D: TRBD1
V: TRBV19
length: 17
size: .
J: TRBJ2-1

CDR3: CASSYGTAYEQYF
DNA: TGTGCCAGCAGCTACGGGACAGCCTACGAGCAGTACTTC
D: TRBD1
V: TRBV7-6
length: 13
size: .
J: TRBJ2-7

CDR3: CASSPQGAGYTF
DNA: TGTGCCAGCAGTCCCCAGGGGGCTGGCTACACCTTC
D: TRBD1
V: TRBV6-5
length: 12
size: .
J: TRBJ1-2

CDR3: CSVGLAGADTGELFF
DNA: TGCAGCGTAGGACTAGCGGGGGCCGACACCGGGGAGCTGTTTTTT
D: TRBD2
V: TRBV29-1
length: 15
size: .
J: TRBJ2-2

CDR3: CASSRTSGRASEQYF
DNA: TGTGCCAGCAGCCGGACTAGCGGGAGGGCGTCCGAGCAGTACTTC
D: TRBD2
V: TRBV7-2
length: 15
size: few
J: TRBJ2-7

CDR3: CASSQGWTGGSYNEQFF
DNA: TGTGCCAGCAGCCAAGGATGGACAGGGGGCTCCTACAATGAGCAGTTCTTC
D: TRBD1
V: TRBV7-8
length: 17
size: .
J: TRBJ2-1

CDR3: CAWSAGSERGYTF
DNA: TGTGCCTGGAGTGCCGGATCAGAGCGTGGCTACACCTTC
D: .
V: TRBV30
length: 13
size: .
J: TRBJ1-2

CDR3: CASSLTPSNEKLFF
DNA: TGTGCCAGCAGCTTAACTCCGTCTAATGAAAAACTGTTTTTT
D: .
V: TRBV5-6
length: 14
size: .
J: TRBJ1-4